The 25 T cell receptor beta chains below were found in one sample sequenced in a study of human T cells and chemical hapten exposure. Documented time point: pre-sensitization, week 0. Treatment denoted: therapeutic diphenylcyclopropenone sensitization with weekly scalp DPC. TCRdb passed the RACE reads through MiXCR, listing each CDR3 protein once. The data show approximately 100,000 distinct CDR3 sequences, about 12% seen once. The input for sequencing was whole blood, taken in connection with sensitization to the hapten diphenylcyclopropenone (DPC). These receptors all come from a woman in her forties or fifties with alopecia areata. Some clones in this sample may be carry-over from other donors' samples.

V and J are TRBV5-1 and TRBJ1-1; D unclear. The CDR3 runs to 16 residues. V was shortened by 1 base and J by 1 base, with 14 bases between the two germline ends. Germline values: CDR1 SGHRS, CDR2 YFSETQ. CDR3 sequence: CASSLPSPLENTEAFF. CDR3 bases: TGCGCCAGCAGCTTGCCATCGCCTTTGGAGAACACTGAAGCTTTCTTT. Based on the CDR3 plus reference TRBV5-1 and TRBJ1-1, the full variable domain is KAGVTQTPRYLIKTRGQQVTLSCSPISGHRSVSWYQQTPGQGLQFLFEYFSETQRNKGNFPGRFSGRQFSNSRSEMNVSTLELGDSALYLCASSLPSPLENTEAFFGQGTRLTVV.

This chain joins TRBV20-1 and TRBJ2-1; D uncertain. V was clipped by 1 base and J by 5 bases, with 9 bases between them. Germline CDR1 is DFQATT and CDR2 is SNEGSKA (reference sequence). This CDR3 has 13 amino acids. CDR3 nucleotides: TGCAGTGCTAGAGCTGGACCCCACAATGAGCAGTTCTTC. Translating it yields CSARAGPHNEQFF.

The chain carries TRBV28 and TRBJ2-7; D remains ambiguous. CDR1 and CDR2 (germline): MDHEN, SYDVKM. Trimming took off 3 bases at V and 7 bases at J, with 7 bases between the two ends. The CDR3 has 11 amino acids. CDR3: CASSFGLEQYF. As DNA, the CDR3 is TGTGCCAGCAGTTTCGGGTTGGAGCAGTACTTC.

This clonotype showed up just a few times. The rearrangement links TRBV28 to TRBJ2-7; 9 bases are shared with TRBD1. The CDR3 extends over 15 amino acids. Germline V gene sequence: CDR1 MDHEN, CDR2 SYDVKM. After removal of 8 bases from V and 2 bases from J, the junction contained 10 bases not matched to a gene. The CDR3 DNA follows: TGTGCCAGCTTTGCGGTCGGGACAGGGACCTACGAGCAGTACTTC. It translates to CASFAVGTGTYEQYF.

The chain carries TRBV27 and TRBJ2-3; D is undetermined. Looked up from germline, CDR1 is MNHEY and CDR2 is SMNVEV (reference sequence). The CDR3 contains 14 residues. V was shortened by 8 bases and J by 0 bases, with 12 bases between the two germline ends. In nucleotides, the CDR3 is TGTGCCAGCCGAACTAAACTTAGCACAGATACGCAGTATTTT. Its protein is CASRTKLSTDTQYF.

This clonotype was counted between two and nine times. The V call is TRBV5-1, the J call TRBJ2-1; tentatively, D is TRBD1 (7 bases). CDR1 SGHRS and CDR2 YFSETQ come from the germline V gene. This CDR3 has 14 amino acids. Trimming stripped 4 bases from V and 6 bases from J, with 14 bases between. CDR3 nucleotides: TGCGCCAGCAGCCCCGCGGGACAGCCCAATGAGCAGTTCTTC. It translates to CASSPAGQPNEQFF.

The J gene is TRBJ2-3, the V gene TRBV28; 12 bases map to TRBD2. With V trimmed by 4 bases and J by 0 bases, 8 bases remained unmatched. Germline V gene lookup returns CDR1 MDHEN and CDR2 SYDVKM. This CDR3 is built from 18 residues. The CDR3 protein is CASSSTSGRTSSTDTQYF. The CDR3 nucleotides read TGTGCCAGCAGTTCTACTAGCGGGAGGACAAGTAGCACAGATACGCAGTATTTT.

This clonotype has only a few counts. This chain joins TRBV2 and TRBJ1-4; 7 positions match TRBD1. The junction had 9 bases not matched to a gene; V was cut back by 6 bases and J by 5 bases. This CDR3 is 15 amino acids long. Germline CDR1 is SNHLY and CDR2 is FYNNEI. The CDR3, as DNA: TGTGCCAGCAGGGGACAGATCACTCGGAATGAAAAACTGTTTTTT. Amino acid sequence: CASRGQITRNEKLFF.

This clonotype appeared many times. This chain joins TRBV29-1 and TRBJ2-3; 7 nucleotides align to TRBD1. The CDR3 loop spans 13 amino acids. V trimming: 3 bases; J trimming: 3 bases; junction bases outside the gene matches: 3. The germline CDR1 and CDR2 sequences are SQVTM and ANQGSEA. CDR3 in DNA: TGCAGCGTTGACCGACAGGGTACAGATACGCAGTATTTT. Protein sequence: CSVDRQGTDTQYF.

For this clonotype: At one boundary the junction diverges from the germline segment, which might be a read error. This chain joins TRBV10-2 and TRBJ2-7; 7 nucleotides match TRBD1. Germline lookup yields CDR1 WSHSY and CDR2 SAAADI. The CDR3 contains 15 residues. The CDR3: CASTKVRDSNYKQYF. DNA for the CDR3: TGCGCCAGCACCAAAGTCCGGGACAGCAACTACAAGCAGTACTTC.

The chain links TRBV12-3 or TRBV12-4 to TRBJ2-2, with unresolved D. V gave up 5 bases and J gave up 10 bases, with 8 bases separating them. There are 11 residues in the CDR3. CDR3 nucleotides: TGTGCCAGCAGTCCCCGCGAGGAGCTGTTTTTT. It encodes CASSPREELFF.

The CDR3 loop is CASRFLGIQYF. CDR3 sequence (DNA): TGTGCCAGCCGATTTTTGGGCATTCAGTACTTC. The chain combines TRBV28 with TRBJ2-4; D not certain. The CDR3 sequence is 11 residues long. CDR1 MDHEN and CDR2 SYDVKM come from the germline V gene. The ends were cut back, 8 bases at V and 9 bases at J, with 11 bases in the middle.

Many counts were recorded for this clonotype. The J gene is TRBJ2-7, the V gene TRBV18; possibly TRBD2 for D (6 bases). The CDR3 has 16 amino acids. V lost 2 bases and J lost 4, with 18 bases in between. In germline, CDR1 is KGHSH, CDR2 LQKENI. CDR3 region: CASSPKGLQIPYEQYF. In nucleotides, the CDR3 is TGTGCCAGCTCACCAAAGGGACTCCAGATACCATACGAGCAGTACTTC.

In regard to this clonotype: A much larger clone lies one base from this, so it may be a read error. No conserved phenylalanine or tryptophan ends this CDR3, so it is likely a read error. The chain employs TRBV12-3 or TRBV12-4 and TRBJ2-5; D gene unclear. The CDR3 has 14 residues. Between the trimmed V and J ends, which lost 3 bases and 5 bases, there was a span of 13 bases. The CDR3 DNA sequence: TGTGCCAGCAGTTTGGAGAGATCGACGGAGACCCAGTACCTC. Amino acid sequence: CASSLERSTETQYL.

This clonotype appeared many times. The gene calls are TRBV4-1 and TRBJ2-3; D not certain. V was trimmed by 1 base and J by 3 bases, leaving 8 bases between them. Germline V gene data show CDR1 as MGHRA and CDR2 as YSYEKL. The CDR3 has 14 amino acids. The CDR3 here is CASSQVRLTDTQYF. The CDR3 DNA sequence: TGCGCCAGCAGCCAAGTCCGCCTGACAGATACGCAGTATTTT.

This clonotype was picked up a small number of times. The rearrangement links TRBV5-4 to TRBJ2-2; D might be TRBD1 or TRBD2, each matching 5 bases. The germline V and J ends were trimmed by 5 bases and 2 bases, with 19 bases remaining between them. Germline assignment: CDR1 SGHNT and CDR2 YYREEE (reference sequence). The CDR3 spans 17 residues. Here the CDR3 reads CASRDLKRGLNTGELFF. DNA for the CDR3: TGTGCCAGCAGAGATCTCAAGAGGGGATTAAACACCGGGGAGCTGTTTTTT.

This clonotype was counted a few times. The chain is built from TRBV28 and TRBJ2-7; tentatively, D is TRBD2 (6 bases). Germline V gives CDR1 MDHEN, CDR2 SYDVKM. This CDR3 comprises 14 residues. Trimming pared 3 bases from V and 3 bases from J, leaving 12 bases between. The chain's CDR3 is CASSLSQGGYEQYF. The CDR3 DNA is TGTGCCAGCAGTTTGTCTCAGGGAGGCTACGAGCAGTACTTC.

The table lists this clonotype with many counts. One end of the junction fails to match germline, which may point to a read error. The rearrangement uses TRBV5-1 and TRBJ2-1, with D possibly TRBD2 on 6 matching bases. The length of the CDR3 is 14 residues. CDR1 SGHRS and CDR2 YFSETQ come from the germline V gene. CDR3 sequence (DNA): TGTGCCAGCAGTTTAGGAGGGAGCTACAATGAGCAGTTCTTC. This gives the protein CASSLGGSYNEQFF. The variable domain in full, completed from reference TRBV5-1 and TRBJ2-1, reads KAGVTQTPRYLIKTRGQQVTLSCSPISGHRSVSWYQQTPGQGLQFLFEYFSETQRNKGNFPGRFSGRQFSNSRSEMNVSTLELGDSALYLCASSLGGSYNEQFFGPGTRLTVL.

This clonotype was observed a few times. The CDR3 nucleotides are TGTGCCAGCCCGTACCCCAACAGGGGGAGAAGGATCAATCAGCCCCAGCATTTT. This translates into CASPYPNRGRRINQPQHF. V usage is TRBV21-1 and J usage is TRBJ1-5; TRBD1, the D gene given by the table, was not confirmed from the DNA. TRBV21-1 is reported as a pseudogene. The CDR3 runs 18 residues.

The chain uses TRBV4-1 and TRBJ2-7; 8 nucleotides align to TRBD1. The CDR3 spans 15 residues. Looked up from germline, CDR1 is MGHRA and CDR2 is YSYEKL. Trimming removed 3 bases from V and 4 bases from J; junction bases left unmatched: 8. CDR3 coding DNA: TGCGCCAGCAGCCACCCTGGACAGGGCCTATACGAGCAGTACTTC. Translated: CASSHPGQGLYEQYF.

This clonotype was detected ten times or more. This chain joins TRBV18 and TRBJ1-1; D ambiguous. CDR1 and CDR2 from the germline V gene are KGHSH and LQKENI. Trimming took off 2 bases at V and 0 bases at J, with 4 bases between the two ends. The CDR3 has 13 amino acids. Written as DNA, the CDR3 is TGTGCCAGCTCACCAGCGATGAACACTGAAGCTTTCTTT. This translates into CASSPAMNTEAFF.

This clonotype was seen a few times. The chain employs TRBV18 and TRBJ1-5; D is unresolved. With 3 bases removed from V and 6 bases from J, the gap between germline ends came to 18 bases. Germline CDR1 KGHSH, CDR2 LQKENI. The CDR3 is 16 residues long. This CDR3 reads CASSPTGSIAGQPQHF. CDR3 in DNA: TGTGCCAGCTCACCGACCGGTAGTATAGCAGGTCAGCCCCAGCATTTT.

The CDR3 DNA follows: TGTGCCAGCAGCTTACTTAATTCACCCCTCCACTTT. Encoded protein: CASSLLNSPLHF. The chain carries TRBV7-2 and TRBJ1-6; D uncertain. Trimming pared 2 bases from V and 6 bases from J, leaving 2 bases between. This CDR3 is 12 amino acids long. CDR1 and CDR2 from the germline V gene are SGHTA and FQGNSA.

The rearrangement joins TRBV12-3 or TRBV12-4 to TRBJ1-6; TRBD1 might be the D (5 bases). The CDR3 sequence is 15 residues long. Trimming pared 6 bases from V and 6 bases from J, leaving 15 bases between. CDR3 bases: TGTGCCAGCAGCCGTCAGGGAACTGCTAATTCACCCCTCCACTTT. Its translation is CASSRQGTANSPLHF.

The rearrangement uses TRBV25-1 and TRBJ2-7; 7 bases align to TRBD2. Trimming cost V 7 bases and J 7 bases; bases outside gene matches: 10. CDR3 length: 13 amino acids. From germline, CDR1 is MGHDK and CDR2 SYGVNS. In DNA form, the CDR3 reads TGTGCCAGCAATTCTCCCTCGCGGGGGGAGCAGTACTTC. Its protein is CASNSPSRGEQYF.